This T cell receptor (beta chain) was recovered during a study of somatic mutations in cytotoxic T cells in rheumatoid arthritis. Remarks on this clone: Its antigen is unidentified.

The germline V gene encodes CDR1 MDHEN and CDR2 SYDVKM. The CDR3 has 16 amino acids. Trimming removed 3 bases at V and 1 base at J, with 13 bases between. Sequenced by immunoSEQ multiplex PCR; TCRdb stores in-frame clones only, minus some. The data hold more than 15,000 clones, with less than 75% observed a single time. Study observations and caveats: Unlike healthy controls, rheumatoid arthritis patients had CD8+ clonality that increased with age. A finding that went unadjusted for multiple comparisons was the slight underrepresentation of TRBV07 in rheumatoid arthritis patients. There was no knowledge of the antigen targets of the expanded CD8+ clones.

The sample comprised CD8+ T cells sorted from blood. The chain is built from TRBV28 and TRBJ1-5, with no clear D. This TCR was recovered from a woman aged 55-70 years in good health. The CDR3 reads CASSFPREASNQPQHF. The CDR3 DNA follows: TGTGCCAGCAGTTTCCCCCGGGAGGCGAGCAATCAGCCCCAGCATTTT.